This T cell receptor beta chain was observed in a study of cytomegalovirus exposure and HLA in healthy donors. Study-wide context: An early release of data contained approximately 80 million unique TCRs, which came from HLA-typed donors. Findings of the study overall: Excluded were some V segments that proved indistinguishable, including TRBV6-2 and TRBV6-3. Donors belonging to an Asian-associated ancestry cluster reportedly showed fewer N-insertions in productive TCRs than the roughly 670-donor mean, according to what a later analysis found. The classifier reportedly diagnosed cytomegalovirus status with high specificity and sensitivity.

This PCR relied on a set of 60 Vbeta primers and 13 Jbeta primers. TCRdb keeps only in-frame clones here, not all; method: immunoSEQ multiplex PCR. The sample lists 170,000 or so clones, around 80% occurring once. CDR3 length equals 15 residues. J gave up 11 bases and V 2 bases, and 7 bases lay outside the gene matches. Germline V gives CDR1 MNHEY, CDR2 SMNVEV (reference sequence). As to this clone: The antigen remains unidentified.

The TCR originated in a woman aged 25 to 39 in good health and CMV-seropositive. Sequencing was performed on PBMCs. The J gene is TRBJ2-3, the V gene TRBV27, with 13 bases that match TRBD2. CDR3 coding DNA: TGTGCCAGCAGTTTAGAGGGACTAGCGGGACGGGGGCAGTATTTT. Encoded protein: CASSLEGLAGRGQYF.